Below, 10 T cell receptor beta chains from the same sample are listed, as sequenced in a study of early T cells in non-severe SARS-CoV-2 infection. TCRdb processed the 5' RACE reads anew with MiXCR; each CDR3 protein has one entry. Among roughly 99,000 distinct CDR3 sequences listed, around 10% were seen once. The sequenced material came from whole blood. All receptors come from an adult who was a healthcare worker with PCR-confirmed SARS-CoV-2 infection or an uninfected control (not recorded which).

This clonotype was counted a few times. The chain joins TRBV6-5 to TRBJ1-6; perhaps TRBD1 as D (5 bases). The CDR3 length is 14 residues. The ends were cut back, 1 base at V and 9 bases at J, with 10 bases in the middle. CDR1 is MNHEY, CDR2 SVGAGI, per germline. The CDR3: CASSYLGHGSPLHF. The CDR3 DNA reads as TGTGCCAGCAGTTACTTGGGGCATGGTTCACCCCTCCACTTT.

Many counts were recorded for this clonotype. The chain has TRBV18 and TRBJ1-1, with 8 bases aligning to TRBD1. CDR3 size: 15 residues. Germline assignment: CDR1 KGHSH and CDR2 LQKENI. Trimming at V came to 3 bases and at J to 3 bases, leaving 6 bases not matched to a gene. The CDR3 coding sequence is TGTGCCAGCTCACCCATGACAGGGGCTGACACTGAAGCTTTCTTT. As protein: CASSPMTGADTEAFF.

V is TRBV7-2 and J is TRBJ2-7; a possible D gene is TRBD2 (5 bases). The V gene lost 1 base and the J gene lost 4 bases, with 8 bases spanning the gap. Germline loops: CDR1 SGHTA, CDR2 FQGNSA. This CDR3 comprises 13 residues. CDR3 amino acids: CASSLERSYEQYF. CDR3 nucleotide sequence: TGTGCCAGCAGCTTAGAGCGGTCTTACGAGCAGTACTTC.

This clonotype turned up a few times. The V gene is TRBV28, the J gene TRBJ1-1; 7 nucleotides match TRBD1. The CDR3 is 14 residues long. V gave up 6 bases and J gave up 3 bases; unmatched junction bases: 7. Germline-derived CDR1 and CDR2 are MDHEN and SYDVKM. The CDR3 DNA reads TGTGCCAGCAGCGAACACAGGGGATACACTGAAGCTTTCTTT. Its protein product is CASSEHRGYTEAFF.

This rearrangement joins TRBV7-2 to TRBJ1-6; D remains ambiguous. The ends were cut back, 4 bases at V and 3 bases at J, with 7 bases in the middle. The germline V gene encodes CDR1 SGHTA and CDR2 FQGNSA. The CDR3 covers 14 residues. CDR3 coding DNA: TGTGCCAGCAGCTCGACGGTCTATAATTCACCCCTCCACTTT. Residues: CASSSTVYNSPLHF.

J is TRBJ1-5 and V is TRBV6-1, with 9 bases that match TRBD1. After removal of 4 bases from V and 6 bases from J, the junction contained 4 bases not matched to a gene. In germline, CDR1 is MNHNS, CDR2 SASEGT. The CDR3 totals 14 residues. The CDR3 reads CASSGDREFQPQHF. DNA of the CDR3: TGTGCCAGCAGTGGGGACAGGGAATTTCAGCCCCAGCATTTT.

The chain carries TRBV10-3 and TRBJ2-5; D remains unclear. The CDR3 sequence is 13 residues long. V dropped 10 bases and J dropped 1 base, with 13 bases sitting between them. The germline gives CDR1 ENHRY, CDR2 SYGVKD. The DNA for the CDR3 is TGTGCCACTAAAGACGACATCCAAGAGACCCAGTACTTC. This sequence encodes CATKDDIQETQYF.

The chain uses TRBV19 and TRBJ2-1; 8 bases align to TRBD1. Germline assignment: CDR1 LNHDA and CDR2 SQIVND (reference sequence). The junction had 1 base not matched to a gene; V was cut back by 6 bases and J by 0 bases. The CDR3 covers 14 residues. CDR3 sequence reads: CASRQGGSYNEQFF. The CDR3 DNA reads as TGTGCCAGTAGACAGGGGGGCTCCTACAATGAGCAGTTCTTC.

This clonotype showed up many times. The CDR3 reads CASSEGQGNQPQHF. The CDR3 DNA reads as TGTGCCAGCAGTGAAGGGCAGGGGAATCAGCCCCAGCATTTT. V gene TRBV2 combines with J gene TRBJ1-5, with D possibly being TRBD1 (6 bases). V dropped 1 base and J dropped 4 bases, with 8 bases sitting between them. The CDR3 sequence is 14 residues long. Germline values: CDR1 SNHLY, CDR2 FYNNEI.

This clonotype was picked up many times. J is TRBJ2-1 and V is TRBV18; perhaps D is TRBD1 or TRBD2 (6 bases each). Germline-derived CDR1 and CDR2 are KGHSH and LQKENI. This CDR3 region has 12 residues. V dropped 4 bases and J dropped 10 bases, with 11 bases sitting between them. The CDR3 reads CASSHGGGEQFF. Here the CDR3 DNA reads TGTGCCAGCTCACACGGGGGCGGAGAGCAGTTCTTC.